This T cell receptor beta chain was captured by sequencing in a study of vaccination and CD4 T cells after COVID-19. The germline CDR1 and CDR2 sequences are MNHEY and SVGAGI. The CDR3 totals 14 residues. V lost 0 bases and J 5 bases, leaving 8 bases between the germline ends. The treatment is: roughly 10-day PBMC culture with coronavirus spike peptide pools or control peptides (ViraFEST assay). The Oncomine TCR Beta short-read assay was applied to DNA of cultured CD4+ T cells. Each CDR3 protein gets one entry after TCRdb re-called the PCR reads with MiXCR. The sample includes 20,000 to 25,000 distinct CDR3 sequences, approximately 50% of them seen just once. This clonotype was detected a few times. What it binds is unknown.

The receptor's source is a human donor who had recovered from COVID-19. The specimen was CD4+ T cells from blood, cultured in vitro. J is TRBJ1-5 and V is TRBV6-5, with no clear D. The CDR3 sequence is CASSYSTVDQPQHF. CDR3 DNA sequence: TGTGCCAGCAGTTACTCGACGGTAGATCAGCCCCAGCATTTT.